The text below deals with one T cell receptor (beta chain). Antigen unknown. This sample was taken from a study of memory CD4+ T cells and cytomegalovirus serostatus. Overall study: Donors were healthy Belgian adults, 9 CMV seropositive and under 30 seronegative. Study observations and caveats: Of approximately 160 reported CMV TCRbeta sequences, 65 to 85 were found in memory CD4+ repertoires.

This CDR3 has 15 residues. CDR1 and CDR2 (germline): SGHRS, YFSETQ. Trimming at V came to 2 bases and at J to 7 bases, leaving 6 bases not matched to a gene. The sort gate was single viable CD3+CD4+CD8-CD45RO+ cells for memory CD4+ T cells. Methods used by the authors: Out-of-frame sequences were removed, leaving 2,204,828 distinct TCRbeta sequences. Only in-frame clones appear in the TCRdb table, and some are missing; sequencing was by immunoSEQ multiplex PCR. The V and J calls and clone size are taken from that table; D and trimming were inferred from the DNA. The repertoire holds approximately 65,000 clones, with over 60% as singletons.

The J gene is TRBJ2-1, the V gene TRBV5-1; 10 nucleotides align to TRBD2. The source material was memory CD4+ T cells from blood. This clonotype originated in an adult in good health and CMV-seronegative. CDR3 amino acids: CASSLTSGNWNEQFF. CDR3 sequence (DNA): TGCGCCAGCAGCTTAACTAGCGGGAATTGGAATGAGCAGTTCTTC.